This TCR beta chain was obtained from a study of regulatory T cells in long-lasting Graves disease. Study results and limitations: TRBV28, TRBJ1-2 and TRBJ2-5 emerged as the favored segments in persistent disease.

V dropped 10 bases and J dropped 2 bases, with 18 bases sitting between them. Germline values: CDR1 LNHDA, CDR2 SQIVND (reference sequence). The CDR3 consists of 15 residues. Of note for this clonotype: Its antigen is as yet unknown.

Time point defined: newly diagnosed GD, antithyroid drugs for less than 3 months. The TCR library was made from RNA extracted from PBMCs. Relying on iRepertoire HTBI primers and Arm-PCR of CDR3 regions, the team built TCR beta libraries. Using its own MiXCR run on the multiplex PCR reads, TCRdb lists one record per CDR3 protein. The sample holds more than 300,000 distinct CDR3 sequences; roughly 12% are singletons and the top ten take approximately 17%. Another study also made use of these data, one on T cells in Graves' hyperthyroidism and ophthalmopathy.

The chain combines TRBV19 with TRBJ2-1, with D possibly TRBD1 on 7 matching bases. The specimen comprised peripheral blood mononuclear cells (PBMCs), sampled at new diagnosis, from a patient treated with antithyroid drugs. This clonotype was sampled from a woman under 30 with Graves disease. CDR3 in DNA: TGTGCCACCCTAGCCGGGGGACAGCCCTACAATGAGCAGTTCTTC. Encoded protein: CATLAGGQPYNEQFF.